These 25 T cell receptor beta chains came from one sample sequenced in a study of neoadjuvant anti-PD-1 for oral cavity cancer. Method: immunoSEQ multiplex PCR; TCRdb's copy keeps in-frame clones and lacks some. The table records about 6,700 clones, roughly 70% of them present only once. Sequencing used PBMCs, obtained before nivolumab (anti-PD-1) treatment. The receptors shown here come from a person aged 40 to 85 with oral cavity squamous cell carcinoma.

The chain has TRBV19 and TRBJ1-5; D is undetermined. CDR3 length: 14 amino acids. The germline gives CDR1 LNHDA, CDR2 SQIVND (reference sequence). The V gene lost 5 bases and the J gene lost 5 bases, with 13 bases spanning the gap. The DNA of the CDR3 is TGTGCCAGTAGTCCAGCGGGAAGAGATCAGCCCCAGCATTTT. This gives the protein CASSPAGRDQPQHF.

The chain has TRBV11-3 and TRBJ2-1, with D tentatively TRBD1 or TRBD2 (5 bases each). CDR1 is SGHNT and CDR2 is YENEEA in the germline V gene. The CDR3 totals 15 residues. V was pared by 1 base and J by 8 bases, with 15 bases between. The CDR3 DNA reads TGTGCCAGCAGCTTAGTGGGACCTCCCGTCGATGAGCAGTTCTTC. It yields the protein CASSLVGPPVDEQFF. The complete variable domain, with remaining parts taken from reference TRBV11-3 and TRBJ2-1, reads EAGVVQSPRYKIIEKKQPVAFWCNPISGHNTLYWYLQNLGQGPELLIRYENEEAVDDSQLPKDRFSAERLKGVDSTLKIQPAELGDSAVYLCASSLVGPPVDEQFFGPGTRLTVL.

The chain uses TRBV28 and TRBJ1-5; 9 bases line up with TRBD1. V shed 8 bases, J shed 7 bases, and the junction held 9 bases outside the gene matches. Germline loops: CDR1 MDHEN, CDR2 SYDVKM. This CDR3 is built from 14 residues. CDR3 sequence reads: CASGPGTGWQPQHF. CDR3 DNA: TGTGCCAGCGGCCCCGGGACAGGGTGGCAGCCCCAGCATTTT. The full variable domain, with the rest looked up from reference TRBV28 and TRBJ1-5, is DVKVTQSSRYLVKRTGEKVFLECVQDMDHENMFWYRQDPGLGLRLIYFSYDVKMKEKGDIPEGYSVSREKKERFSLILESASTNQTSMYLCASGPGTGWQPQHFGDGTRLSIL.

V gene TRBV7-3 combines with J gene TRBJ2-3; 9 bases fit TRBD2. Germline CDR1 and CDR2: SGHTA and FQGTGA. J gave up 6 bases and V 2 bases, and 3 bases lay outside the gene matches. The CDR3 length is 14 residues. The CDR3 DNA reads TGTGCCAGCAGCTTAGGGACTAGCCTTGATACGCAGTATTTT. Amino acid sequence: CASSLGTSLDTQYF. The variable domain in full, completed from reference TRBV7-3 and TRBJ2-3, reads GAGVSQTPSNKVTEKGKYVELRCDPISGHTALYWYRQSLGQGPEFLIYFQGTGAADDSGLPNDRFFAVRPEGSVSTLKIQRTERGDSAVYLCASSLGTSLDTQYFGPGTRLTVL.

This chain uses TRBV19 with TRBJ1-5, with 7 bases that match TRBD1. The CDR3 spans 18 residues. The germline V gene has CDR1 LNHDA and CDR2 SQIVND (reference sequence). Unmatched junction bases numbered 11, after V lost 1 base and J lost 2 bases. DNA for the CDR3: TGTGCCAGTAGTATAGCTACACACAGGGGAGGCGGCAATCAGCCCCAGCATTTT. It encodes CASSIATHRGGGNQPQHF.

The rearrangement joins TRBV7-2 to TRBJ2-7; TRBD1 matches at 11 bases. This CDR3 is 15 amino acids long. The trim removed 5 bases at V and 6 bases at J, leaving 9 bases unmatched. Germline loops: CDR1 SGHTA, CDR2 FQGNSA. CDR3 residues: CASSRTGTGGGEQYF. Here the CDR3 DNA reads TGTGCCAGCAGCCGCACCGGGACAGGGGGTGGCGAGCAGTACTTC.

CDR3 region: CASSLTGSNYGEQYF. In DNA, the CDR3 is TGTGCCAGCAGTTTGACAGGGAGCAATTACGGCGAGCAGTACTTC. V and J are TRBV28 and TRBJ2-7; 7 bases agree with TRBD1. With 3 bases clipped from V and 6 bases from J, the junction kept 11 bases outside the gene matches. Germline values: CDR1 MDHEN, CDR2 SYDVKM. This CDR3 has 15 amino acids. Based on the CDR3 plus reference TRBV28 and TRBJ2-7, the full variable domain is DVKVTQSSRYLVKRTGEKVFLECVQDMDHENMFWYRQDPGLGLRLIYFSYDVKMKEKGDIPEGYSVSREKKERFSLILESASTNQTSMYLCASSLTGSNYGEQYFGPGTRLTVT.

This clone was recorded once. The V and J genes are TRBV19 and TRBJ2-7, with TRBD1 as a possible D gene (5 bases). Germline lookup yields CDR1 LNHDA and CDR2 SQIVND (reference sequence). V lost 3 bases to trimming and J lost 3 bases, with 15 bases between them. CDR3 length equals 15 residues. Here the CDR3 reads CASSIGSGLGYEQYF. CDR3 bases: TGTGCCAGTAGTATCGGGTCAGGGCTGGGCTACGAGCAGTACTTC.

V and J are TRBV19 and TRBJ1-2; 9 positions agree with TRBD1. The J segment lost 8 bases and the V segment lost 6 bases, leaving 7 bases of the junction unmatched. This CDR3 is built from 13 residues. Germline CDR1 is LNHDA and CDR2 is SQIVND (reference sequence). CDR3 sequence (DNA): TGTGCCAGTAGCACGGGACAGGGAAGGGGCTACACCTTC. It translates to CASSTGQGRGYTF.

The CDR3 spells CASSFARDGYTF. The CDR3 DNA follows: TGTGCCAGCAGCTTCGCTAGGGATGGCTACACCTTC. The rearrangement uses TRBV7-8 and TRBJ1-2; D is unresolved. The CDR3 is made up of 12 amino acids. Trimming pared 3 bases from V and 6 bases from J, leaving 8 bases between. Germline CDR1 SGHVS, CDR2 FQNEAQ.

This sequence joins TRBV10-3 and TRBJ2-1, with D unclear. Trimming took 8 bases from V and 6 from J, leaving 11 bases between them. The CDR3 totals 12 residues. The V gene's germline CDR1 is ENHRY and CDR2 SYGVKD. The CDR3 DNA follows: TGTGCCATCGGGGTGGGGTTCAATGAGCAGTTCTTC. The encoded protein is CAIGVGFNEQFF.

The gene calls are TRBV5-8 and TRBJ1-1; D call uncertain. Germline loops: CDR1 SGHTS, CDR2 YDEGEE. This CDR3 has 13 amino acids. V was pared by 2 bases and J by 1 base, with 6 bases between. CDR3 loop: CASSFGRNTEAFF. The CDR3 DNA follows: TGTGCCAGCAGCTTTGGTAGGAACACTGAAGCTTTCTTT.

This clone has only a few counts. The chain couples TRBV21-1 to TRBJ1-6. TRBV21-1 is a documented pseudogene. The CDR3 loop spans 17 amino acids. In nucleotides, the CDR3 is TGTGCCAGCAGCTCTTACCGACTGAGCTCCTATAATTCACCCCTCCACTTT. This codes for CASSSYRLSSYNSPLHF.

This rearrangement joins TRBV6-6 to TRBJ2-7; D unresolved. This CDR3 region has 15 residues. V was pared by 2 bases and J by 2 bases, with 13 bases between. CDR1 is MNHNY, CDR2 SVGAGI, per germline (reference sequence). The CDR3 sequence: CASSYRSVGTYEQYF. The CDR3 region has the DNA TGTGCCAGCAGTTACAGGAGTGTTGGGACCTACGAGCAGTACTTC.

A single count supports this clone. The chain recombines TRBV4-3 with TRBJ2-7; 7 bases are a match to TRBD2. Per germline, CDR1 LGHNA and CDR2 YSLEER. The CDR3 spans 14 residues. Losses at the gene ends were 0 bases for V and 6 bases for J; bases not matched to a gene: 5. The CDR3 DNA is TGCGCCAGCAGCCAAGACGAGGGAGGGCCCGAGCAGTACTTC. Amino acids: CASSQDEGGPEQYF.

This clone was recorded a few times. V gene TRBV19 combines with J gene TRBJ2-5; 8 nucleotides match TRBD1. This CDR3 region has 13 residues. The ends lost 5 bases at V and 3 bases at J; junction bases unmatched: 2. Germline V gene sequence: CDR1 LNHDA, CDR2 SQIVND (reference sequence). The chain's CDR3 is CASSYRGKETQYF. The CDR3 DNA sequence: TGTGCCAGTAGTTACAGGGGGAAAGAGACCCAGTACTTC.

This sequence joins TRBV4-2 and TRBJ1-2, with no clear D. Germline CDR1 LGHNA, CDR2 YNFKEQ. V was clipped by 3 bases and J by 0 bases, with 8 bases between them. CDR3 size: 14 residues. The CDR3 loop reads CASSHGLTNYGYTF. CDR3 nucleotide sequence: TGTGCCAGCAGCCATGGGTTAACTAACTATGGCTACACCTTC.

The V and J genes are TRBV4-2 and TRBJ1-3; a possible D gene is TRBD1 (5 bases). In germline, CDR1 is LGHNA, CDR2 YNFKEQ. The CDR3 covers 17 residues. V lost 1 base and J lost 6, with 19 bases in between. The CDR3 DNA is TGTGCCAGCAGCCAAGTCCCCCGGGACTATACCGAAAACACCATATATTTT. This gives the protein CASSQVPRDYTENTIYF.

V usage is TRBV19 and J usage is TRBJ1-5, with 7 positions matching TRBD1. V lost 7 bases, J lost 4 bases, and 10 bases stayed unmatched. From germline, CDR1 is LNHDA and CDR2 SQIVND (reference sequence). The CDR3 runs to 15 residues. The CDR3 is CASTLLGQSNQPQHF. For the CDR3, the DNA is TGTGCCAGTACCCTACTGGGACAGTCGAATCAGCCCCAGCATTTT. The variable domain in full, completed from reference TRBV19 and TRBJ1-5, reads DGGITQSPKYLFRKEGQNVTLSCEQNLNHDAMYWYRQDPGQGLRLIYYSQIVNDFQKGDIAEGYSVSREKKESFPLTVTSAQKNPTAFYLCASTLLGQSNQPQHFGDGTRLSIL.

The chain is built from TRBV4-3 and TRBJ1-2; D remains ambiguous. Trimming removed 0 bases at V and 5 bases at J, with 13 bases between. The CDR3 runs 15 residues. Per the germline V gene, CDR1 is LGHNA and CDR2 is YSLEER. CDR3 nucleotide sequence: TGCGCCAGCAGCCAAGACTGGGAAAGTCGGTATGGCTACACCTTC. Translated: CASSQDWESRYGYTF.

The chain recombines TRBV4-3 with TRBJ2-1; 9 nucleotides align to TRBD2. CDR3 length: 16 amino acids. V lost 0 bases to trimming and J lost 0 bases; unmatched junction nucleotides: 0. Germline lookup yields CDR1 LGHNA and CDR2 YSLEER. CDR3: CASSQERGGSYNEQFF. The DNA for the CDR3 is TGCGCCAGCAGCCAAGAGCGGGGGGGCTCCTACAATGAGCAGTTCTTC.

The chain carries TRBV5-6 and TRBJ2-1; 7 nucleotides match TRBD1. The germline CDR1 and CDR2 sequences are SGHDT and YYEEEE. V lost 2 bases and J lost 8; bases outside the gene matches: 10. The CDR3 has 15 amino acids. DNA for the CDR3: TGTGCCAGCAGCTTAAGTAAAGGGGGCAGGGATGAGCAGTTCTTC. Translated, it gives CASSLSKGGRDEQFF.

This clone has just a few counts. The rearrangement joins TRBV12-5 to TRBJ2-1; TRBD1 matches 7 bases. The CDR3 runs 16 residues. V trimming: 6 bases; J trimming: 5 bases; junction bases outside the gene matches: 13. Germline assignment: CDR1 LGHNT and CDR2 FRNRAP. In DNA, the CDR3 is TGTGCTAGTGGACCCGAGGGACAGCCGCCCCACAATGAGCAGTTCTTC. Protein: CASGPEGQPPHNEQFF.

The CDR3 DNA follows: TGTGCGTTCGGGACAGGGGGCCCTCGGGGTGATTTT. Protein sequence: CAFGTGGPRGDF. The chain carries TRBV21-1 and TRBJ1-3; the table's TRBD1 call for D was not verified on the DNA. TRBV21-1 is a recognized pseudogene. This CDR3 has 12 residues.

The chain joins TRBV11-2 to TRBJ2-7; a possible D gene is TRBD2 (6 bases). Germline CDR1 reads SGHAT; CDR2 reads FQNNGV. The germline V and J ends were trimmed by 8 bases and 2 bases, with 10 bases remaining between them. This CDR3 is 12 amino acids long. Here the CDR3 DNA reads TGTGCCAGCGGGGGGTCTCCCTACGAGCAGTACTTC. Protein sequence: CASGGSPYEQYF.